The 2 T cell receptor beta chains presented below share a single source sample, sequenced in a study of shared clonotypes between healthy human individuals. Sequenced by immunoSEQ multiplex PCR; TCRdb stores in-frame clones only, minus some. Of about 2.5 million clones in the sample, under 95% were seen once. Source material: naive CD4+ T cells from PBMCs. Subset reported: CD45RA+ positively selected. These receptors all stem from a man younger than 35 in good health. Some clones in this sample may be carry-over from other donors' samples.

The rearrangement uses TRBV15 and TRBJ1-2; no reliable D call. The CDR3 spans 13 residues. CDR1 and CDR2 from the germline V gene are LNHNV and YYDKDF (reference sequence). Deletions cut 2 bases from V and 8 bases from J, with 12 bases between. The CDR3 DNA sequence: TGTGCCACCAGCAGATCCCGACCCAGCGGCTACACCTTC. Translating it yields CATSRSRPSGYTF.

On this clone: This same CDR3 is encoded by further DNA sequences in the sample. This sequence joins TRBV30 and TRBJ1-5, with D possibly matching TRBD1 (5 bases). With 1 base removed from V and 6 bases from J, the gap between germline ends came to 7 bases. Germline CDR1 reads GTSNPN; CDR2 reads SVGIG (reference sequence). There are 12 residues in the CDR3. The CDR3 coding sequence is TGTGCCTGGAGTGGGGGCGGTCAGCCCCAGCATTTT. Translating it yields CAWSGGGQPQHF. The variable domain in full, completed from reference TRBV30 and TRBJ1-5, reads SQTIHQWPATLVQPVGSPLSLECTVEGTSNPNLYWYRQAAGRGLQLLFYSVGIGQISSEVPQNLSASRPQDRQFILSSKKLLLSDSGFYLCAWSGGGQPQHFGDGTRLSIL.